These T cell receptor beta chains were read from a single sample in a study of cytomegalovirus exposure and HLA in healthy donors. Sequencing was performed with immunoSEQ multiplex PCR; in TCRdb, only in-frame clones are kept and a portion is missing. The table has over 150,000 clones, about four fifths seen once. The sequencing input was PBMCs. These receptors were obtained from a woman in her forties or fifties in good health and CMV-seronegative. The CDR3 runs from the conserved cysteine through the conserved F or W. D genes are given only for firm matches. Part of the rows lack a size; the others show once, few, many or a class for expanded clones.

clone_size j_call v_call d_call cdr3_aa cdr3_nt
once TRBJ2-7 TRBV5-4 TRBD2 CASSSGLAYEQYF TGTGCCAGCAGCTCCGGACTAGCTTACGAGCAGTACTTC
NA TRBJ2-7 TRBV7-2 TRBD1 CASSPRTGSPYEQYF TGTGCCAGCAGCCCCCGGACAGGGTCCCCCTACGAGCAGTACTTC
NA TRBJ2-5 TRBV7-9 NA CSSSLRETQYF TGTTCCAGCAGCTTGCGGGAGACCCAGTACTTC
NA TRBJ1-1 TRBV29-1 TRBD1 CSVVPGGVLNTEAFF TGCAGCGTTGTTCCAGGGGGCGTCTTGAACACTGAAGCTTTCTTT
NA TRBJ2-3 TRBV9 TRBD1 CASSAGTGTTDTQYF TGTGCCAGCAGCGCGGGGACAGGGACGACAGATACGCAGTATTTT
NA TRBJ2-5 TRBV19 NA CASSRTEAPETQYF TGTGCCAGTAGTAGGACAGAAGCCCCCGAGACCCAGTACTTC
NA TRBJ2-7 TRBV15 TRBD1 CATSRVPTGAYEQYF TGTGCCACCAGCAGAGTGCCGACAGGGGCCTACGAGCAGTACTTC
NA TRBJ1-6 TRBV6-5 NA CASSYTPGDSPLHF TGTGCCAGCAGTTACACCCCAGGGGATTCACCCCTCCACTTT
NA TRBJ2-1 TRBV7-2 TRBD1 CASSLPSGTGAEQFF TGTGCCAGCAGCTTACCGTCCGGGACAGGGGCTGAGCAGTTCTTC
NA TRBJ2-5 TRBV7-2 TRBD2 CASRLGSGGEETQYF TGTGCCAGCCGTCTAGGTAGCGGGGGTGAAGAGACCCAGTACTTC
NA TRBJ2-2 TRBV28 TRBD2 CASRSGTSGRIGELFF TGTGCCAGCAGGTCCGGGACTAGCGGGAGGATCGGGGAGCTGTTTTTT
NA TRBJ1-2 TRBV7-9 NA CASSFSPTENYGYTF TGTGCCAGCAGCTTCTCCCCGACGGAGAACTATGGCTACACCTTC
NA TRBJ2-3 TRBV2 NA CASSERSSTTDTQYF TGTGCCAGCAGTGAGAGGAGTTCCACCACAGATACGCAGTATTTT
NA TRBJ1-5 TRBV6-1 NA CASSDRIRSNQPQHF TGTGCCAGCAGTGACAGGATCCGGAGCAATCAGCCCCAGCATTTT
NA TRBJ2-7 TRBV6-1 TRBD2 CASTTRVAGDYEQYF TGTGCCAGCACCACGCGGGTAGCGGGTGACTACGAGCAGTACTTC
NA TRBJ1-1 TRBV5-6 NA CASSKGVRVPREAFF TGTGCCAGCAGCAAGGGGGTAAGGGTTCCGCGTGAAGCTTTCTTT
NA TRBJ2-7 TRBV6-1 NA CASSDFEQYF TGTGCCAGCAGTGACTTTGAGCAGTACTTC
NA TRBJ1-1 TRBV28 NA CASSSHSGGNTEAFF TGTGCCAGCAGCTCCCACAGCGGGGGGAACACTGAAGCTTTCTTT
once TRBJ2-7 TRBV10-2 NA CASSEAGTSSYEQYF TGCGCCAGCAGTGAGGCGGGAACTAGTTCCTACGAGCAGTACTTC
NA TRBJ2-5 TRBV7-2 TRBD1 CASSPTGDKETQYF TGTGCCAGCAGCCCCACAGGGGACAAAGAGACCCAGTACTTC
NA TRBJ1-1 TRBV11-2 TRBD1 CASSTIRDRAFF TGTGCCAGCAGTACCATCCGGGACAGGGCTTTCTTT
NA TRBJ2-5 TRBV28 NA CASSFGGQETQYF TGTGCCAGCAGTTTTGGGGGGCAAGAGACCCAGTACTTC
NA TRBJ2-5 TRBV6-5 TRBD2 CASRSGRAHKETQYF TGTGCCAGCAGGAGCGGGAGGGCCCACAAAGAGACCCAGTACTTC
NA TRBJ1-6 TRBV6-1 NA CASRQADNSPLHF TGTGCCAGCCGACAGGCCGACAATTCACCCCTCCACTTT
NA TRBJ1-2 TRBV30 NA CAWSVFGFGGYTF TGTGCCTGGAGTGTATTCGGGTTTGGTGGCTACACCTTC
NA TRBJ2-1 TRBV2 NA CASSDSGGGSYNEQFF TGTGCCAGCAGTGATAGTGGGGGAGGCTCCTACAATGAGCAGTTCTTC
NA TRBJ2-1 TRBV11-2 TRBD2 CASSLAGTSRDEQFF TGTGCCAGCAGCTTAGCCGGGACTAGCAGGGATGAGCAGTTCTTC
once TRBJ2-4 TRBV19 TRBD2 CASSIVRTSEGENIQYF TGTGCCAGTAGTATAGTTAGGACTAGCGAAGGGGAAAACATTCAGTACTTC
NA TRBJ1-2 TRBV28 NA CASRGQDTINYGYTF TGTGCCAGCCGCGGACAAGACACCATTAACTATGGCTACACCTTC
NA TRBJ1-1 TRBV14 NA CASSQESVQGGTEAFF TGTGCCAGCAGCCAAGAATCGGTGCAGGGAGGGACTGAAGCTTTCTTT
NA TRBJ2-3 TRBV6-6 NA CASRRWTVPSTDTQYF TGTGCCAGCAGAAGATGGACAGTTCCTAGCACAGATACGCAGTATTTT
NA TRBJ2-3 TRBV9 TRBD2 CASSVESSGRLDTQYF TGTGCCAGCAGCGTAGAGTCTAGCGGGAGACTAGATACGCAGTATTTT
NA TRBJ1-1 TRBV7-2 NA CASSLEPRANTEAFF TGTGCCAGCAGCTTAGAACCCAGGGCGAACACTGAAGCTTTCTTT
NA TRBJ2-7 TRBV13 TRBD1 CASSSLRTGRPYEQYF TGTGCCAGCAGCTCTTTAAGGACAGGGCGACCCTACGAGCAGTACTTC
NA TRBJ1-1 TRBV18 TRBD1 CASSPVDRDGAFF TGTGCCAGCTCACCGGTGGACAGGGACGGGGCTTTCTTT
NA TRBJ2-1 TRBV6-4 NA CASSQTTSLAYNEQFF TGTGCCAGCAGTCAAACCACTAGCCTCGCCTACAATGAGCAGTTCTTC
NA TRBJ1-3 TRBV28 TRBD1 CASSSHQGASGNTIYF TGTGCCAGCAGTTCTCACCAGGGGGCGTCGGGAAACACCATATATTTT
few TRBJ1-1 TRBV6-4 NA CASRAGTYTEAFF TGTGCCAGCAGAGCTGGGACTTACACTGAAGCTTTCTTT
NA TRBJ2-2 TRBV18 TRBD1 CASSPPRTGENTGELFF TGTGCCAGCTCACCACCCCGGACAGGGGAGAACACCGGGGAGCTGTTTTTT
NA TRBJ2-1 TRBV5-1 TRBD1 CASSLGGQGSNEQFF TGCGCCAGCAGCTTGGGGGGACAGGGGAGCAATGAGCAGTTCTTC
NA TRBJ1-5 TRBV21-1 NA CASSKNTACGHQPQHF TGTGCCAGCAGCAAAAACACGGCCTGTGGGCATCAGCCCCAGCATTTT
NA TRBJ1-4 TRBV19 TRBD1 CASSTYRGENEKLFF TGTGCCAGTAGTACCTACAGGGGGGAGAATGAAAAACTGTTTTTT
few TRBJ1-1 TRBV7-2 NA CASSLRTAQAFF TGTGCCAGCAGCTTACGGACAGCACAAGCTTTCTTT
once TRBJ1-1 TRBV6-6 NA CASSKQANTEAFF TGTGCCAGCAGTAAACAGGCGAACACTGAAGCTTTCTTT
NA TRBJ1-2 TRBV5-1 TRBD1 CASSRTGASDYGYTF TGCGCCAGCAGCCGTACAGGGGCCTCTGACTATGGCTACACCTTC
NA TRBJ1-2 TRBV7-8 TRBD1 CASSLEGQGNNYGYTF TGTGCCAGCAGCTTAGAGGGACAGGGGAACAACTATGGCTACACCTTC
NA TRBJ2-7 TRBV14 NA CASSQGRDEQYF TGTGCCAGCAGCCAAGGCAGGGACGAGCAGTACTTC
NA TRBJ2-1 TRBV27 TRBD2 CASRPTSGSSYNEQFF TGTGCCAGCAGACCGACTAGCGGGAGCTCCTACAATGAGCAGTTCTTC
NA TRBJ1-1 TRBV19 NA CASSIRSGGTEAFF TGTGCCAGTAGTATACGGTCAGGCGGGACTGAAGCTTTCTTT
few TRBJ2-1 TRBV14 TRBD2 CASSFRTSGSGKFNEQFF TGTGCCAGCAGCTTTAGGACTAGCGGGTCAGGAAAGTTTAATGAGCAGTTCTTC
NA TRBJ2-7 TRBV11-3 TRBD1 CASSPGTGIHEQYF TGTGCCAGCAGCCCCGGGACAGGGATCCACGAGCAGTACTTC
NA TRBJ2-2 TRBV21-1 NA CASSKDRVNTGELFF TGTGCCAGCAGCAAGGACAGGGTGAACACCGGGGAGCTGTTTTTT
NA TRBJ1-1 TRBV2 NA CASSLTDIMNTEAFF TGTGCCAGCAGTCTGACAGATATCATGAACACTGAAGCTTTCTTT
NA TRBJ2-3 TRBV6-5 TRBD2 CASSRTTSSTDTQYF TGTGCCAGCAGTCGAACGACTAGCAGCACAGATACGCAGTATTTT
NA TRBJ2-3 TRBV30 TRBD1 CAWSRGGADTQYF TGTGCCTGGAGCCGAGGGGGCGCAGATACGCAGTATTTT
NA TRBJ2-5 TRBV6-6 NA CASSYSRETQYF TGTGCCAGCAGTTACTCGAGGGAGACCCAGTACTTC